These T cell receptor beta chains were read from a single sample in a study of cytomegalovirus exposure and HLA in healthy donors. Measured with immunoSEQ multiplex PCR; TCRdb has only the in-frame clones, and not every one. This table holds around 88,000 clones. Sequenced: PBMCs. The receptors originated from a girl between 5 and 17 years old in good health and CMV-seropositive. Each CDR3 is given with its conserved first and last residue. Each record gives: J gene, V gene, CDR3 length, D gene, CDR3 protein, CDR3 DNA. A D gene is named only where the DNA matches it firmly.

TRBJ2-2,TRBV30,15,NA,CAWSVETLNTGELFF,TGTGCCTGGAGTGTAGAGACACTGAACACCGGGGAGCTGTTTTTT
TRBJ2-3,TRBV7-6,16,NA,CASSLIGGAITDTQYF,TGTGCCAGCAGCTTAATTGGCGGGGCGATCACAGATACGCAGTATTTT
TRBJ2-2,TRBV9,15,NA,CASSVESRGTGELFF,TGTGCCAGCAGCGTAGAAAGCCGCGGGACCGGGGAGCTGTTTTTT
TRBJ1-2,TRBV9,14,TRBD1,CASSVTTGAYGYTF,TGTGCCAGCAGCGTAACAACAGGGGCCTATGGCTACACCTTC
TRBJ2-1,TRBV4-1,16,TRBD1,CASSQVAGDRGDEQFF,TGCGCCAGCAGCCAAGTTGCAGGAGACAGGGGCGATGAGCAGTTCTTC
TRBJ1-5,TRBV19,14,TRBD1,CASETGAANQPQHF,TGTGCCAGTGAGACAGGGGCTGCCAATCAGCCCCAGCATTTT
TRBJ1-6,TRBV9,14,TRBD1,CASSPGQGNSPLHF,TGTGCCAGCAGCCCCGGACAGGGTAATTCACCCCTCCACTTT
TRBJ2-3,TRBV5-1,16,TRBD2,CASSPTSGGSTDTQYF,TGCGCCAGCAGCCCCACGAGCGGGGGGTCCACAGATACGCAGTATTTT
TRBJ1-1,TRBV5-1,14,NA,CASGTQAGGTEAFF,TGCGCCAGCGGTACACAGGCTGGTGGCACTGAAGCTTTCTTT
TRBJ2-7,TRBV9,16,TRBD1,CASSVGLTGGFYEQYF,TGTGCCAGCAGCGTAGGATTAACAGGGGGGTTCTACGAGCAGTACTTC
TRBJ1-4,TRBV30,14,NA,CAWSVPGKDEKLFF,TGTGCCTGGAGTGTACCAGGGAAGGATGAAAAACTGTTTTTT
TRBJ2-7,TRBV11-2,13,TRBD2,CASSPSGPYEQYF,TGTGCCAGCAGCCCTAGCGGGCCTTACGAGCAGTACTTC
TRBJ1-3,TRBV28,15,NA,CATRFARDSGNTIYF,TGTGCCACCCGATTCGCCAGGGACTCTGGAAACACCATATATTTT
TRBJ1-2,TRBV5-5,15,NA,CASSHQAPGGYGYTF,TGTGCCAGCAGCCACCAGGCGCCGGGGGGCTATGGCTACACCTTC
TRBJ2-1,TRBV7-3,14,NA,CASSLSGGRDEQFF,TGTGCCAGCAGCCTATCCGGGGGGCGCGATGAGCAGTTCTTC
TRBJ1-2,TRBV7-2,16,NA,CASSLTKGYQNYGYTF,TGTGCCAGCAGCTTAACGAAGGGGTACCAAAACTATGGCTACACCTTC
TRBJ1-6,TRBV13,18,NA,CASSATEVSGRGDSPLHF,TGTGCCAGCAGCGCTACAGAGGTGTCAGGCAGGGGAGATTCACCCCTCCACTTT
TRBJ1-6,TRBV25-1,17,NA,CASSDYNRKEYNSPLHF,TGTGCCAGCAGTGACTATAACAGAAAAGAATATAATTCACCCCTCCACTTT
TRBJ2-5,TRBV4-3,15,TRBD1,CASSQEGTGEETQYF,TGCGCCAGCAGCCAAGAGGGGACAGGGGAGGAGACCCAGTACTTC
TRBJ2-3,TRBV4-1,16,TRBD2,CASSPRTSGSTDTQYF,TGCGCCAGCAGCCCGCGGACTAGCGGAAGCACAGATACGCAGTATTTT
TRBJ1-2,TRBV6-5,13,NA,CASSPGLKARYTF,TGTGCCAGTTCTCCGGGACTGAAGGCTCGCTACACCTTC
TRBJ1-5,TRBV7-2,14,NA,CASSSNRAWGPQHF,TGTGCCAGCAGCTCCAACAGGGCCTGGGGGCCCCAGCATTTT
TRBJ1-2,TRBV9,15,NA,CASSVGIGEGYGYTF,TGTGCCAGCAGCGTAGGCATTGGGGAGGGCTATGGCTACACCTTC
TRBJ1-1,TRBV19,15,NA,CASSMYGGAGPEAFF,TGTGCCAGTAGTATGTATGGGGGAGCGGGCCCTGAAGCTTTCTTT
TRBJ2-1,TRBV29-1,15,TRBD1,CSVEVWDSSDNEQFF,TGCAGCGTTGAAGTCTGGGACAGCTCCGACAATGAGCAGTTCTTC
TRBJ1-2,TRBV7-3,13,NA,CASSLNRDSGYTF,TGTGCCAGCAGCTTAAACAGGGATAGCGGCTACACCTTC
TRBJ2-3,TRBV4-3,14,NA,CASSQEPYTDKQYF,TGCGCCAGCAGCCAAGAGCCCTACACAGATAAGCAGTATTTT
TRBJ2-3,TRBV7-7,13,NA,CASSQEEGGTQYF,TGTGCCAGCAGCCAAGAGGAGGGTGGGACGCAGTATTTT
TRBJ2-3,TRBV7-9,14,TRBD2,CASNYGLAGDTQYF,TGTGCCAGCAACTATGGGCTAGCGGGAGATACGCAGTATTTT
TRBJ1-6,TRBV5-6,15,NA,CASSWLTRGNSPLHF,TGTGCCAGCAGCTGGCTCACGCGCGGGAATTCACCCCTCCACTTT
TRBJ2-3,TRBV6-1,14,NA,CASSFEGRTDTQYF,TGTGCCAGCAGCTTCGAGGGAAGAACAGATACGCAGTATTTT
TRBJ2-1,TRBV4-2,18,TRBD2,CASSQEGLAGGPNNEQFF,TGTGCCAGCAGCCAAGAGGGTCTAGCGGGGGGGCCCAACAATGAGCAGTTCTTC
TRBJ2-3,TRBV30,15,TRBD2,CAWSVAGGTTDTQYF,TGTGCCTGGAGTGTAGCGGGGGGGACCACAGATACGCAGTATTTT
TRBJ2-2,TRBV29-1,11,NA,CSVRSAGELFF,TGCAGCGTCCGATCGGCCGGGGAGCTGTTTTTT
TRBJ1-1,TRBV30,11,NA,CAWSGVTEAFF,TGTGCCTGGAGTGGTGTAACTGAAGCTTTCTTT
TRBJ2-1,TRBV6-1,15,TRBD2,CASRPTSGGDNEQFF,TGTGCCAGCAGGCCAACTAGCGGCGGAGACAATGAGCAGTTCTTC
TRBJ2-5,TRBV28,15,TRBD2,CASSFGGGTQETQYF,TGTGCCAGCAGTTTTGGCGGGGGGACCCAAGAGACCCAGTACTTC
TRBJ2-7,TRBV9,14,NA,CASSPEGGNYEQYF,TGTGCCAGCAGCCCCGAGGGGGGGAACTACGAGCAGTACTTC
TRBJ2-2,TRBV5-1,17,NA,CASSFSMGGRGTGELFF,TGCGCCAGCAGCTTCAGTATGGGGGGTCGGGGCACCGGGGAGCTGTTTTTT
TRBJ2-1,TRBV12-5,13,NA,CASGEGDYNEQFF,TGTGCTAGTGGAGAGGGGGACTACAATGAGCAGTTCTTC
TRBJ1-5,TRBV25-1,17,NA,CASRGRGTGSGNQPQHF,TGTGCCAGCAGGGGACGGGGGACGGGTTCTGGCAATCAGCCCCAGCATTTT
TRBJ1-2,TRBV9,14,TRBD1,CASRGTELNYGYTF,TGTGCCAGCCGTGGGACAGAGCTTAACTATGGCTACACCTTC
TRBJ2-3,TRBV30,13,NA,CAWSVALDSTQYF,TGTGCCTGGAGTGTAGCGCTGGACTCTACGCAGTATTTT
TRBJ1-6,TRBV6-1,15,NA,CTSSEMPGDNSPLHF,TGTACCAGCAGTGAGATGCCAGGGGACAATTCACCCCTCCACTTT
TRBJ1-4,TRBV9,15,TRBD1,CASSPQDRGQEKLFF,TGTGCCAGCAGCCCACAGGACAGGGGACAGGAAAAACTGTTTTTT
TRBJ1-5,TRBV5-1,14,NA,CASSLGAGDQPQHF,TGCGCCAGCAGCTTGGGCGCAGGCGATCAGCCCCAGCATTTT
TRBJ1-1,TRBV7-9,12,NA,CASSRSNTEAFF,TGTGCCAGCAGCCGGTCGAACACTGAAGCTTTCTTT
TRBJ2-4,TRBV5-1,17,NA,CASSFYQTRGQQNIQYF,TGCGCCAGCAGCTTTTATCAGACGCGGGGGCAACAAAACATTCAGTACTTC
TRBJ1-3,TRBV4-1,15,NA,CASSQVQASGNTIYF,TGCGCCAGCAGCCAAGTACAGGCATCTGGAAACACCATATATTTT
TRBJ2-1,TRBV15,15,NA,CATSRDKGLYNEQFF,TGTGCCACCAGCAGAGATAAGGGGCTCTACAATGAGCAGTTCTTC
TRBJ2-3,TRBV4-3,18,TRBD2,CASSQDPPTSGGAYTQYF,TGCGCCAGCAGCCAGGACCCTCCGACTAGCGGGGGGGCTTATACGCAGTATTTT
TRBJ2-5,TRBV18,14,TRBD2,CASSSGLAGETQYF,TGTGCCAGCTCATCCGGACTAGCAGGGGAGACCCAGTACTTC
TRBJ2-2,TRBV19,15,NA,CASSPVGGGSRELFF,TGTGCCAGTAGCCCAGTCGGGGGTGGAAGCAGGGAGCTGTTTTTT
TRBJ1-5,TRBV18,13,NA,CASSPDSDQPQHF,TGTGCCAGCTCACCAGACAGCGATCAGCCCCAGCATTTT